Listed here are 22 T cell receptor beta chains from one sample, sequenced in a study of CD8 T cells in Susac syndrome. RNA in amounts of about 0.5 to 1 ug was reverse transcribed with random hexamers. A single record per CDR3 protein comes from TCRdb applying MiXCR to the immunoSEQ multiplex PCR reads. Among under 55,000 distinct CDR3 sequences, just over 90% were seen once, and the ten largest hold about 0.51%. Material for sequencing was CD8+ T cells from PBMCs. Source of these receptors: a human donor with multiple sclerosis.

The chain combines TRBV19 with TRBJ2-7; D remains unclear. CDR1 is LNHDA, CDR2 SQIVND, per germline (reference sequence). The CDR3 extends over 14 amino acids. Trimming shortened V by 5 bases and J by 1 base, and 12 bases separated the two germline ends. The CDR3 DNA follows: TGTGCCAGTAGTCCCTGGACCGATTCCTACGAGCAGTACTTC. This encodes CASSPWTDSYEQYF. The full variable domain, with the rest looked up from reference TRBV19 and TRBJ2-7, is DGGITQSPKYLFRKEGQNVTLSCEQNLNHDAMYWYRQDPGQGLRLIYYSQIVNDFQKGDIAEGYSVSREKKESFPLTVTSAQKNPTAFYLCASSPWTDSYEQYFGPGTRLTVT.

This sequence joins TRBV7-9 and TRBJ2-1; D is unclear. Germline CDR1 SEHNR, CDR2 FQNEAQ (reference sequence). The CDR3 has 11 amino acids. V was cut by 3 bases and J by 12 bases, with 9 bases left in between. This CDR3 reads CASSFGDPQFF. CDR3 bases: TGTGCCAGCAGCTTTGGTGATCCGCAGTTCTTC.

This chain joins TRBV14 and TRBJ1-1, with TRBD1 as a possible D gene (6 bases). CDR1 SGHDN and CDR2 FVKESK come from the germline V gene. CDR3 length equals 14 residues. V gave up 2 bases and J gave up 5 bases, with 12 bases separating them. CDR3 amino acids: CASSQTSRGTEAFF. The DNA of the CDR3 is TGTGCCAGCAGCCAAACCTCCAGGGGTACTGAAGCTTTCTTT.

V and J are TRBV4-1 and TRBJ2-2; TRBD2 aligns across 11 bases. CDR3 length: 17 residues. J lost 0 bases, V lost 1 base, and 1 base had no gene match. CDR1 is MGHRA, CDR2 YSYEKL, per germline. CDR3 coding DNA: TGCGCCAGCAGCCAAGGACTAGCGGGAACGAACACCGGGGAGCTGTTTTTT. Protein sequence: CASSQGLAGTNTGELFF.

The chain recombines TRBV7-9 with TRBJ1-1; D perhaps matches TRBD1 (5 bases). The V end was cut by 6 bases, the J end by 7 bases, with 21 bases between. Germline values: CDR1 SEHNR, CDR2 FQNEAQ (reference sequence). The CDR3 length is 15 residues. CDR3 DNA sequence: TGTGCCAGCAGTCCAACTTTTGGGGGGGGGATTGAAGCTTTCTTT. The encoded protein is CASSPTFGGGIEAFF. Full variable domain (missing parts from reference TRBV7-9 and TRBJ1-1): DTGVSQNPRHKITKRGQNVTFRCDPISEHNRLYWYRQTLGQGPEFLTYFQNEAQLEKSRLLSDRFSAERPKGSFSTLEIQRTEQGDSAMYLCASSPTFGGGIEAFFGQGTRLTVV.

This chain uses TRBV28 with TRBJ1-2, with D uncertain. Germline V gives CDR1 MDHEN, CDR2 SYDVKM. There are 11 residues in the CDR3. V was trimmed by 2 bases and J by 3 bases, leaving 1 base between them. The CDR3 DNA sequence: TGTGCCAGCAGTTTAGACTATGGCTACACCTTC. It codes for CASSLDYGYTF.

The rearrangement uses TRBV23-1 and TRBJ1-1, with 12 nucleotides matching TRBD1. TRBV23-1 is labeled an ORF, and its function is uncertain. Trimming removed 2 bases from V and 11 bases from J; junction bases left unmatched: 9. The CDR3 covers 15 residues. The CDR3 nucleotides read TGCGCCAGCAGTCAAATCGGGACAGGGGGCGCGGGTGCTTTCTTT. Protein sequence: CASSQIGTGGAGAFF.

Only one count was recorded for this clonotype. J is TRBJ2-5 and V is TRBV9; D is undetermined. V lost 4 bases and J 2 bases, leaving 9 bases between the germline ends. CDR3 length: 13 amino acids. The germline V gene has CDR1 SGDLS and CDR2 YYNGEE. This CDR3 reads CASSIRPQETQYF. In DNA form, the CDR3 reads TGTGCCAGCAGCATCCGTCCACAAGAGACCCAGTACTTC.

The chain's CDR3 is CASSVGGEFTAKNIQYF. CDR3 coding DNA: TGTGCCAGCAGTGTGGGCGGCGAATTTACAGCCAAAAACATTCAGTACTTC. The rearrangement uses TRBV6-1 and TRBJ2-4; D not resolved. Per germline, CDR1 MNHNS and CDR2 SASEGT. The CDR3 is 17 amino acids. V lost 4 bases and J 0 bases, leaving 16 bases between the germline ends.

The rearrangement joins TRBV7-9 to TRBJ2-3, with 9 bases lining up with TRBD2. Germline CDR1 reads SEHNR; CDR2 reads FQNEAQ (reference sequence). V gave up 5 bases and J gave up 3 bases; unmatched junction bases: 6. This CDR3 region has 15 residues. The CDR3 DNA reads as TGTGCCAGCAGCCCCCTAGCGGGGATTACAGATACGCAGTATTTT. Its protein is CASSPLAGITDTQYF.

The genes are TRBV7-6 and TRBJ2-7, with a weak D call TRBD2 (5 bases). Germline V gene sequence: CDR1 SGHVS, CDR2 FNYEAQ. This CDR3 spans 12 amino acids. V was shortened by 1 base and J by 8 bases, with 9 bases between the two germline ends. CDR3 amino acids: CASSLDGGQQYF. The CDR3 DNA reads TGTGCCAGCAGCTTAGACGGAGGCCAGCAGTACTTC.

This rearrangement joins TRBV5-6 to TRBJ2-7; the D is unclear. V lost 0 bases and J lost 3, with 4 bases in between. The CDR3 has 12 amino acids. From germline, CDR1 is SGHDT and CDR2 YYEEEE. This CDR3 reads CASSLELYEQYF. The DNA of the CDR3 is TGTGCCAGCAGCTTGGAACTCTACGAGCAGTACTTC. The complete variable domain, with remaining parts taken from reference TRBV5-6 and TRBJ2-7, reads DAGVTQSPTHLIKTRGQQVTLRCSPKSGHDTVSWYQQALGQGPQFIFQYYEEEERQRGNFPDRFSGHQFPNYSSELNVNALLLGDSALYLCASSLELYEQYFGPGTRLTVT.

V gene TRBV30 combines with J gene TRBJ2-7; D gene uncertain. Germline V gene lookup returns CDR1 GTSNPN and CDR2 SVGIG (reference sequence). Trimming cost V 1 base and J 3 bases, with 16 bases left between them. The length of the CDR3 is 15 residues. CDR3 nucleotides: TGTGCCTGGAGTGGTGGATATGGGGTCCTCTACGAGCAGTACTTC. Protein: CAWSGGYGVLYEQYF.

CDR3 DNA: TGTGCCAGCCTTCAGGGGAACACTGAAGCTTTCTTT. Residues: CASLQGNTEAFF. The J gene is TRBJ1-1, the V gene TRBV18, with D tentatively TRBD1 (5 bases). This CDR3 is 12 amino acids long. Germline CDR1 KGHSH, CDR2 LQKENI. Trimming removed 8 bases from V and 1 base from J, with 8 bases in between.

The V gene is TRBV7-2, the J gene TRBJ1-5; tentative D call: TRBD1 (5 bases). The V gene lost 2 bases and the J gene lost 6 bases, with 11 bases spanning the gap. CDR3 length: 14 residues. Germline CDR1 and CDR2: SGHTA and FQGNSA. CDR3 in DNA: TGTGCCAGCAGCTTATTGGGGGTAGGTCAGCCCCAGCATTTT. Protein: CASSLLGVGQPQHF.

V gene TRBV5-1 combines with J gene TRBJ1-4; D not resolved. Per germline, CDR1 SGHRS and CDR2 YFSETQ. Trimming pared 4 bases from V and 8 bases from J, leaving 18 bases between. The CDR3 runs to 15 residues. CDR3 coding DNA: TGCGCCAGCAGCCCCCTGGACGGAAAGCCAGAAAAACTGTTTTTT. This codes for CASSPLDGKPEKLFF.

V is TRBV29-1 and J is TRBJ1-2; a possible D gene is TRBD1 (5 bases). The CDR3 runs to 13 residues. Per germline, CDR1 SQVTM and CDR2 ANQGSEA. V lost 2 bases and J lost 8, with 15 bases in between. The CDR3 protein is CSVEKRQGSGYTF. The CDR3 nucleotides read TGCAGCGTTGAAAAACGGCAGGGAAGCGGCTACACCTTC.

V gene TRBV14 combines with J gene TRBJ1-1, with D unresolved. Deletions cut 1 base from V and 4 bases from J, with 4 bases between. The CDR3 loop spans 12 amino acids. In germline, CDR1 is SGHDN, CDR2 FVKESK. CDR3 sequence reads: CASSQGGTEAFF. CDR3 sequence (DNA): TGTGCCAGCAGCCAAGGGGGCACTGAAGCTTTCTTT.

This chain links TRBV7-9 with TRBJ2-1, with D maybe TRBD2 (6 bases). V lost 5 bases to trimming and J lost 2 bases, with 13 bases between them. Germline-derived CDR1 and CDR2 are SEHNR and FQNEAQ (reference sequence). The CDR3 covers 15 residues. CDR3 protein: CASSPGDWTYNEQFF. In nucleotides, the CDR3 is TGTGCCAGCAGCCCGGGGGACTGGACCTACAATGAGCAGTTCTTC. The variable domain in full, completed from reference TRBV7-9 and TRBJ2-1, reads DTGVSQNPRHKITKRGQNVTFRCDPISEHNRLYWYRQTLGQGPEFLTYFQNEAQLEKSRLLSDRFSAERPKGSFSTLEIQRTEQGDSAMYLCASSPGDWTYNEQFFGPGTRLTVL.

The chain couples TRBV12-3 or TRBV12-4 to TRBJ2-1; 9 bases line up with TRBD2. This CDR3 has 15 amino acids. V was pared by 9 bases and J by 0 bases, with 6 bases of the junction left unmatched. The CDR3 sequence is CASAPSGDSYNEQFF. As DNA, the CDR3 is TGTGCCAGTGCCCCTAGCGGGGACTCCTACAATGAGCAGTTCTTC.

This clonotype was recorded only once. The V gene is TRBV7-9, the J gene TRBJ1-5; D is perhaps TRBD1 (5 bases). The germline gives CDR1 SEHNR, CDR2 FQNEAQ (reference sequence). Trimming cost V 7 bases and J 6 bases, with 10 bases left between them. The CDR3 has 12 residues. The CDR3 DNA reads TGTGCCAGCAACTCGGGGGGTCAGCCCCAGCATTTT. Translating it yields CASNSGGQPQHF.

The V gene is TRBV3-1, the J gene TRBJ2-2, with a weak D call TRBD1 (6 bases). Germline loops: CDR1 LGHDT, CDR2 YNNKEL (reference sequence). The ends were cut back, 5 bases at V and 0 bases at J, with 19 bases in the middle. The CDR3 covers 18 residues. CDR3 bases: TGTGCCAGCAGCTCTTGGAGGACAGAAAGGGCGAACACCGGGGAGCTGTTTTTT. This encodes CASSSWRTERANTGELFF.